The next 26 T cell receptor beta chains were all read from a single sample in a study of blood T cells in healthy people across ages. A sample-barcoded 5' primer and a J-beta primer mix were used in a second PCR of roughly 7 to 12 cycles. Using its own MiXCR run on the 5' RACE reads, TCRdb lists one record per CDR3 protein. The sample lists hundreds of thousands of distinct CDR3 sequences, 45% to 65% occurring once. Sequenced: blood. The receptor set was obtained from a man aged 55 to 70 in good health.

The table lists this clonotype with many counts. The CDR3 region has the DNA TGTGCCAGCACTGGGTCCTACGAGCAGTACTTC. Amino acid sequence: CASTGSYEQYF. The rearrangement uses TRBV6-2 or TRBV6-3 and TRBJ2-7; D not certain. Trimming pared 7 bases from V and 1 base from J, leaving 5 bases between. Germline-derived CDR1 and CDR2 are MNHEY and SVGEGT. CDR3 length equals 11 residues.

This clonotype was seen a few times. CDR3 sequence reads: CASSLGQLKYNEQFF. The CDR3 DNA follows: TGTGCCAGCAGCTTAGGACAGTTAAAATACAATGAGCAGTTCTTC. The V call is TRBV5-6, the J call TRBJ2-1, with D tentatively TRBD1 (6 bases). The CDR3 covers 15 residues. Germline V lookup: CDR1 SGHDT, CDR2 YYEEEE. The V gene lost 2 bases and the J gene lost 4 bases, with 13 bases spanning the gap.

The chain recombines TRBV12-3 or TRBV12-4 with TRBJ2-5; TRBD1 matches at 9 bases. The junction had 10 bases not matched to a gene; V was cut back by 4 bases and J by 4 bases. The CDR3 contains 16 residues. The CDR3 loop reads CASSSHLTGGSETQYF. CDR3 in DNA: TGTGCCAGCAGTTCGCACCTTACAGGGGGCTCAGAGACCCAGTACTTC.

Only a few counts were recorded for this clonotype. This rearrangement joins TRBV6-5 to TRBJ2-7; 7 bases are shared with TRBD1. From germline, CDR1 is MNHEY and CDR2 SVGAGI. The V gene end was trimmed by 6 bases and the J gene end by 3 bases; junction bases not matched to a gene: 11. The CDR3 sequence is 15 residues long. The CDR3 region is CASRPDRDTFYEQYF. The CDR3 DNA is TGTGCCAGCAGACCCGACAGGGACACCTTCTACGAGCAGTACTTC.

This chain joins TRBV6-6 and TRBJ1-1; TRBD1 is a possible D gene (6 bases). The V end was cut by 6 bases, the J end by 6 bases, with 17 bases between. The CDR3 consists of 14 residues. Germline CDR1 is MNHNY and CDR2 is SVGAGI (reference sequence). Here the CDR3 DNA reads TGTGCCAGCAGCCGGGGACCGCCAGGGGCTGAAGCTTTCTTT. The encoded protein is CASSRGPPGAEAFF.

The rearrangement uses TRBV3-1 and TRBJ2-2, with 8 nucleotides matching TRBD1. Looked up from germline, CDR1 is LGHDT and CDR2 is YNNKEL (reference sequence). Trimming took 4 bases from V and 4 from J; bases not matched to a gene: 5. This CDR3 has 15 residues. The CDR3 coding sequence is TGTGCCAGCAGCCGACAGGGGCCTCGCACCGGGGAGCTGTTTTTT. Protein sequence: CASSRQGPRTGELFF.

This sequence joins TRBV4-1 and TRBJ2-3, with a tentative D call TRBD2 (7 bases). The CDR3 loop spans 16 amino acids. V was clipped by 1 base and J by 3 bases, with 14 bases between them. Per the germline V gene, CDR1 is MGHRA and CDR2 is YSYEKL. CDR3 region: CASSQGPGGLTDTQYF. The CDR3 nucleotides read TGCGCCAGCAGCCAAGGCCCGGGGGGCCTTACAGATACGCAGTATTTT.

The V gene is TRBV12-3 or TRBV12-4, the J gene TRBJ2-1; TRBD2 agrees at 8 bases. V was pared by 8 bases and J by 7 bases, with 13 bases of the junction left unmatched. The CDR3 contains 15 residues. The CDR3 here is CASHRAGGLLNEQFF. The CDR3 DNA is TGTGCCAGCCATAGGGCGGGGGGCCTTCTTAATGAGCAGTTCTTC.

The chain employs TRBV6-2 or TRBV6-3 and TRBJ2-5; no definite D call. The V gene's germline CDR1 is MNHEY and CDR2 SVGEGT. V lost 6 bases and J 3 bases, leaving 8 bases between the germline ends. This CDR3 is built from 12 residues. CDR3: CASSSYKETQYF. Written as DNA, the CDR3 is TGTGCCAGCAGCTCCTATAAAGAGACCCAGTACTTC.

This clonotype was seen a few times. The J gene is TRBJ1-1, the V gene TRBV6-5; D is perhaps TRBD1 (5 bases). This CDR3 is built from 14 residues. V was pared by 0 bases and J by 7 bases, with 12 bases between. Germline V gene data show CDR1 as MNHEY and CDR2 as SVGAGI. In nucleotides, the CDR3 is TGTGCCAGCAGTTACTCGAGGGGTGGATTTGAAGCTTTCTTT. It translates to CASSYSRGGFEAFF.

This clonotype is a singleton in its sample. The chain links TRBV3-1 to TRBJ1-1, with D perhaps matching TRBD1 (6 bases). The CDR3 consists of 15 residues. CDR1 is LGHDT and CDR2 is YNNKEL in the germline V gene (reference sequence). V dropped 1 base and J dropped 3 bases, with 12 bases sitting between them. The CDR3 loop reads CASSQAGAQDTEAFF. The CDR3 bases are TGTGCCAGCAGCCAAGCGGGGGCTCAAGACACTGAAGCTTTCTTT.

The chain has TRBV7-2 and TRBJ1-5; D unclear. The CDR3 loop spans 13 amino acids. Deletions cut 5 bases from V and 2 bases from J, with 7 bases between. Germline V gives CDR1 SGHTA, CDR2 FQGNSA. The CDR3 DNA follows: TGTGCCAGCAGCCCCCATGGCAATCAGCCCCAGCATTTT. Its translation is CASSPHGNQPQHF. Drawing the rest from reference TRBV7-2 and TRBJ1-5, the complete variable domain is GAGVSQSPSNKVTEKGKDVELRCDPISGHTALYWYRQSLGQGLEFLIYFQGNSAPDKSGLPSDRFSAERTGGSVSTLTIQRTQQEDSAVYLCASSPHGNQPQHFGDGTRLSIL.

The V gene is TRBV2, the J gene TRBJ2-4; the D gene is possibly TRBD1 (6 bases). Per germline, CDR1 SNHLY and CDR2 FYNNEI. The CDR3 has 16 residues. V gave up 3 bases and J gave up 1 base, with 13 bases separating them. Here the CDR3 reads CASSDQGWIAKNIQYF. CDR3 DNA sequence: TGTGCCAGCAGTGATCAGGGGTGGATTGCCAAAAACATTCAGTACTTC.

The V gene is TRBV20-1, the J gene TRBJ1-5, with D perhaps matching TRBD1 (5 bases). The CDR3 spans 12 residues. Trimming shortened V by 5 bases and J by 4 bases, and 9 bases separated the two germline ends. In germline, CDR1 is DFQATT, CDR2 SNEGSKA (reference sequence). CDR3 sequence reads: CSAQGENQPQHF. CDR3 coding DNA: TGCAGTGCTCAGGGAGAGAATCAGCCCCAGCATTTT.

J is TRBJ2-5 and V is TRBV5-4, with 8 bases aligning to TRBD2. CDR1 is SGHNT and CDR2 is YYREEE in the germline V gene (reference sequence). CDR3 size: 13 residues. V lost 4 bases, J lost 7 bases, and 6 bases stayed unmatched. The CDR3 DNA is TGTGCCAGCAGCCCCCGGGAGGGTACGACCCAGTACTTC. Amino acids: CASSPREGTTQYF.

V is TRBV6-5 and J is TRBJ1-6; D may be TRBD1 (6 bases). The V and J ends lost 6 bases and 7 bases respectively, with 10 bases between them. Looked up from germline, CDR1 is MNHEY and CDR2 is SVGAGI. This CDR3 is 13 amino acids long. CDR3 sequence reads: CASRLTGNSPLHF. CDR3 nucleotides: TGTGCCAGCAGACTTACAGGGAATTCACCCCTCCACTTT.

The rearrangement joins TRBV28 to TRBJ2-5, with D possibly matching TRBD1 (6 bases). The CDR3 is 14 residues long. The germline CDR1 and CDR2 sequences are MDHEN and SYDVKM. Trimming stripped 6 bases from V and 3 bases from J, with 14 bases between. The CDR3 region is CASSLQGIEETQYF. The CDR3 nucleotides are TGTGCCAGCAGCCTCCAGGGGATCGAAGAGACCCAGTACTTC. Together with reference TRBV28 and TRBJ2-5, the CDR3 gives the full variable domain: DVKVTQSSRYLVKRTGEKVFLECVQDMDHENMFWYRQDPGLGLRLIYFSYDVKMKEKGDIPEGYSVSREKKERFSLILESASTNQTSMYLCASSLQGIEETQYFGPGTRLLVL.

The V gene is TRBV24-1, the J gene TRBJ2-3, with D tentatively TRBD2 (7 bases). The CDR3 is 16 residues long. Germline V gives CDR1 KGHDR, CDR2 SFDVKD. Trimming shortened V by 4 bases and J by 3 bases, and 16 bases separated the two germline ends. This CDR3 reads CATSDPRGPETDTQYF. CDR3 sequence (DNA): TGTGCCACCAGTGACCCGCGGGGGCCGGAGACAGATACGCAGTATTTT.

In its sample, this clonotype was seen once. The rearrangement links TRBV11-1 to TRBJ1-5; D gene uncertain. CDR3 size: 13 residues. Germline lookup yields CDR1 SGHAT and CDR2 FQDESV (reference sequence). The V end was cut by 5 bases, the J end by 7 bases, with 12 bases between. CDR3 nucleotide sequence: TGTGCCAGCAGCCCCGAAGCAGGACAGCCCCAGCATTTT. This sequence encodes CASSPEAGQPQHF.

With regard to this clonotype: Germline is not matched at one junction end, which may reflect a read error. V usage is TRBV12-3 or TRBV12-4 and J usage is TRBJ2-7; 8 nucleotides agree with TRBD1. The J call may be mistaken, given a closer DNA end match to TRBJ2-5. The CDR3 runs 15 residues. CDR3 in DNA: TGCGCCAGCAGGCCCGGACAGGGACGCGGGGAGACCCAGTACTTC. Amino acids: CASRPGQGRGETQYF.

J is TRBJ2-5 and V is TRBV6-6, with TRBD2 identical over 8 bases. CDR1 is MNHNY and CDR2 is SVGAGI in the germline V gene (reference sequence). V was pared by 6 bases and J by 4 bases, with 16 bases of the junction left unmatched. CDR3 length: 17 residues. Written as DNA, the CDR3 is TGTGCCAGCAGGGGCCGCGGGGGGACCTCCCTTAGAGAGACCCAGTACTTC. This codes for CASRGRGGTSLRETQYF.

The chain uses TRBV4-2 and TRBJ2-1, with a tentative D call TRBD1 (5 bases). This CDR3 has 13 amino acids. Germline CDR1 is LGHNA and CDR2 is YNFKEQ. V lost 7 bases, J lost 8 bases, and 15 bases lay in between. Here the CDR3 DNA reads TGTGCCAGCAAGGGGCTCCTCTCCCATGAGCAGTTCTTC. Translating it yields CASKGLLSHEQFF.

CDR3 coding DNA: TGTGCCAGCAGCGAGGCGATACAGGAGACCCAGTACTTC. Protein product: CASSEAIQETQYF. The chain employs TRBV2 and TRBJ2-7, with no clear D. The J call is doubtful: the DNA matches TRBJ2-5 better. Germline lookup yields CDR1 SNHLY and CDR2 FYNNEI. This CDR3 contains 13 residues.

This sequence joins TRBV2 and TRBJ1-5; 7 positions match TRBD1. Germline V lookup: CDR1 SNHLY, CDR2 FYNNEI. With V trimmed by 7 bases and J by 4 bases, 7 bases remained unmatched. The CDR3 loop spans 14 amino acids. CDR3 nucleotide sequence: TGTGCCAGCAAGACAGGGATCCTGAATCAGCCCCAGCATTTT. This encodes CASKTGILNQPQHF.

This chain joins TRBV27 and TRBJ2-2; 7 bases fit TRBD1. Germline V lookup: CDR1 MNHEY, CDR2 SMNVEV (reference sequence). CDR3 length: 14 amino acids. The V gene end was trimmed by 8 bases and the J gene end by 4 bases; junction bases not matched to a gene: 7. The CDR3 DNA reads TGTGCCAGCTCGGGGACAGTTCCCACCGGGGAGCTGTTTTTT. Amino acid sequence: CASSGTVPTGELFF.

There are a few counts of this clonotype. This rearrangement joins TRBV20-1 to TRBJ1-1, with 7 positions matching TRBD1. V lost 0 bases, J lost 6 bases, and 7 bases stayed unmatched. Germline-derived CDR1 and CDR2 are DFQATT and SNEGSKA (reference sequence). This CDR3 comprises 14 residues. CDR3 loop: CSARDPTGVPEAFF. The CDR3 region has the DNA TGCAGTGCTAGAGATCCAACAGGGGTTCCTGAAGCTTTCTTT.